This TCR beta chain was found in a study of STAT5B mutations in CD4+ large granular lymphocyte leukemia. This CDR3 has 14 residues. The germline V gene has CDR1 LNHDA and CDR2 SQIVND (reference sequence). The ends lost 6 bases at V and 6 bases at J; junction bases unmatched: 7. Study conclusions and caveats: TRBV06-family usage was enriched in top patient clones (8/27) versus controls (2/35).

Original processing notes: Productive clonotypes were detectable down to 2.59 x 10-5 frequency. Sequencing was performed with immunoSEQ multiplex PCR; in TCRdb, only in-frame clones are kept and a portion is missing. The DNA gave D and trimming, while V, J and clone size come from that table. This sample has about 35,000 clones, with more than 60% found just once. As concerns this clone: Its antigen is not identified.

J is TRBJ1-1 and V is TRBV19; TRBD1 matches 10 bases. The TCR originated in a human donor in good health. Material: CD4+ T cells from blood buffy coats. CDR3: CASRTPGQGSEAFF. The CDR3 region has the DNA TGTGCCAGTAGAACCCCGGGACAGGGGTCTGAAGCTTTCTTT.